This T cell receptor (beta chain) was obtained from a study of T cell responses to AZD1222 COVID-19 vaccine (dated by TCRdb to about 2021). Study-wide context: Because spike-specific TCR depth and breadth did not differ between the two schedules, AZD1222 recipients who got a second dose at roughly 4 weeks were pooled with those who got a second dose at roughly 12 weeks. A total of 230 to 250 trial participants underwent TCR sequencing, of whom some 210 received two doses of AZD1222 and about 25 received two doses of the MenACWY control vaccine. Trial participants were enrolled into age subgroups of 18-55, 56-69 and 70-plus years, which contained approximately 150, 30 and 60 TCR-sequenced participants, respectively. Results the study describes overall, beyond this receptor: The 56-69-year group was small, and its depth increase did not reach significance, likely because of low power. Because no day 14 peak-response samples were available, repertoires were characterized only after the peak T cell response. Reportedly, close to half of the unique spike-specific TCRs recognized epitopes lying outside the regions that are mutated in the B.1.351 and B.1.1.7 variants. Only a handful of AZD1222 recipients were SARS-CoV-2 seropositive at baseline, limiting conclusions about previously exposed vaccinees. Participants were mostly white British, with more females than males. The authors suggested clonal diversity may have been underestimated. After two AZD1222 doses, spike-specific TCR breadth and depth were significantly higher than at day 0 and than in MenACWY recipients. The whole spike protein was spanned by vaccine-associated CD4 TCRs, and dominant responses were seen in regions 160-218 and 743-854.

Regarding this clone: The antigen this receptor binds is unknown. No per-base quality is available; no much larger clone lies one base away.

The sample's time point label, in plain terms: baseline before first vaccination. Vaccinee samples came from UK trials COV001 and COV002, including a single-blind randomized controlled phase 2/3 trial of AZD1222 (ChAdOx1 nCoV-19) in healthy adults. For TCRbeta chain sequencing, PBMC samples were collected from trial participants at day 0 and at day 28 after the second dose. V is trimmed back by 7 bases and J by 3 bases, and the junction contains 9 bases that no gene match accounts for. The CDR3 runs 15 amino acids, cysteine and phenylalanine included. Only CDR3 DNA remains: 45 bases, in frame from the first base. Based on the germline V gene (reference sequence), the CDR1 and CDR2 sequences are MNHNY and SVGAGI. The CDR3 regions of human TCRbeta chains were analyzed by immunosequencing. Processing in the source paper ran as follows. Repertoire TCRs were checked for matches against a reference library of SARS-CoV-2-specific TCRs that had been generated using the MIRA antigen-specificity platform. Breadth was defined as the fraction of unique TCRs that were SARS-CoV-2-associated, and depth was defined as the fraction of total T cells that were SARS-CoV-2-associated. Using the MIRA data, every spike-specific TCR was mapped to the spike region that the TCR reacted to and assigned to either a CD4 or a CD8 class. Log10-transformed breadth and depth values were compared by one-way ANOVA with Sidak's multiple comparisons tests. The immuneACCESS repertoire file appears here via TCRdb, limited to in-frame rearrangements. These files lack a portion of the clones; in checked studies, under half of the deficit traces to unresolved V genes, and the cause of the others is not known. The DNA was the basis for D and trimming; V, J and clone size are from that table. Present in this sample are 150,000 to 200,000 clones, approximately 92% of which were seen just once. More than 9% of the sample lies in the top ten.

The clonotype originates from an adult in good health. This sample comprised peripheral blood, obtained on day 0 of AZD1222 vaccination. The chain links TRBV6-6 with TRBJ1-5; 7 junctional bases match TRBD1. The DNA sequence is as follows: TGTGCCAGCACTTCACCCACAGGGGACAATCAGCCCCAGCATTTT. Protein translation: CASTSPTGDNQPQHF.